What follows are 8 T cell receptor delta chains derived from one specimen sequenced in a study of human gamma delta and Vdelta1 T cells. TCRdb called clones from the PCR reads again using CATT. The sample lists about 740 delta-chain clones; approximately 30% were seen once. The sample taken for sequencing was Vdelta1 gamma-delta T cells from blood. The source is a human donor in good health.

Worth noting for this clone: A much larger clone differs by one base, so this may be a read error. Other DNA sequences in this specimen translate into the identical CDR3. The chain carries TRDV1 and TRDJ2; D might be TRDD3 (6 bases). The CDR3 runs to 22 residues. Germline V gives CDR1 TSWWSYY, CDR2 QGS. V shed 3 bases and J shed 3 bases, with 32 bases lying between them. The CDR3 here is CALGDSVLGHGVTRKVTAQLFF. CDR3 nucleotides: TGTGCTCTTGGGGACAGTGTCCTGGGGCATGGGGTCACCAGGAAGGTGACAGCACAACTCTTCTTT.

The table lists this clone with a few counts. A far larger clone is one nucleotide away, so this likely arose from a read error. Other DNA sequences in the same sample also yield this CDR3. The V call is TRDV1, the J call TRDJ1; 10 bases are shared with TRDD3. The length of the CDR3 is 20 residues. With V trimmed by 2 bases and J by 0 bases, 15 bases remained unmatched. Germline V CDR1 and CDR2: TSWWSYY, QGS. This CDR3 reads CALGESPFLWGISYTDKLIF. The CDR3, as DNA: TGTGCTCTTGGGGAATCCCCCTTCCTCTGGGGGATATCGTACACCGATAAACTCATCTTT.

Note on this clone: A far larger clone is a single base away, which makes a read error likely. The sample holds other DNA sequences that translate to the same CDR3. The chain links TRDV1 to TRDJ1; 7 nucleotides match TRDD3. The germline V gene has CDR1 TSWWSYY and CDR2 QGS. The CDR3 contains 20 residues. CDR3 loop: CALGVNFPSYRGGYTDKLIF. CDR3 DNA sequence: TGTGCCCTTGGGGTCAATTTTCCTTCGTACAGGGGGGGATACACCGATAAACTCATCTTT.

This rearrangement joins TRDV1 to TRDJ1; 12 bases align to TRDD3. The CDR3 covers 23 residues. The germline V gene has CDR1 TSWWSYY and CDR2 QGS. The trim removed 6 bases at V and 0 bases at J, leaving 26 bases unmatched. The CDR3 sequence is CALGYPSPNPKNWGIPYTDKLIF. The CDR3, as DNA: TGTGCTCTTGGCTACCCGTCCCCGAACCCTAAAAACTGGGGGATACCGTACACCGATAAACTCATCTTT.

This clone has just a few counts. TCRdb attributes to this sequence the protein of a much larger clone, which differs from the DNA translation at residue 11; a read error is likely, and the protein displayed is translated from the DNA. V is TRDV1 and J is TRDJ1; 10 bases align to TRDD3. V was clipped by 4 bases and J by 0 bases; unmatched bases: 20. CDR3 length: 21 amino acids. The germline V gene encodes CDR1 TSWWSYY and CDR2 QGS. The CDR3 DNA sequence: TGTGCTCTTGGGGTTGGCCCTGTCTTAGCCGGGGGGATACGGCACACCGATAAACTCATCTTT. Translated: CALGVGPVLAGGIRHTDKLIF.

This clone is medium-sized within its sample. The V and J genes are TRDV1 and TRDJ1; TRDD3 matches 13 bases. J lost 3 bases, V lost 9 bases, and 31 bases had no gene match. CDR3 size: 23 residues. From germline, CDR1 is TSWWSYY and CDR2 QGS. Here the CDR3 reads CALLKFLPRYWGIRDWGPDKLIF. Written as DNA, the CDR3 is TGTGCTCTCCTGAAATTCCTACCTCGCTACTGGGGGATACGGGACTGGGGGCCCGATAAACTCATCTTT.

This chain links TRDV3 with TRDJ1, with D possibly being TRDD3 (10 bases). Germline values: CDR1 TVYSNPD, CDR2 GDNSRS (reference sequence). V was trimmed by 3 bases and J by 0 bases, leaving 41 bases between them. The CDR3 consists of 23 residues. The CDR3 reads CAFDPFLPTGWGIYGGYTDKLIF. CDR3 nucleotides: TGTGCCTTCGATCCCTTCCTTCCTACAGGCTGGGGGATATATGGAGGGTACACCGATAAACTCATCTTT.

Within the sample, this clone is medium-sized (0.01 to 0.1%). The sample has other DNA sequences that encode this CDR3 too. V usage is TRDV1 and J usage is TRDJ1, with TRDD3 matching over 13 bases. Germline CDR1 and CDR2: TSWWSYY and QGS. The CDR3 length is 19 residues. The ends lost 3 bases at V and 8 bases at J; junction bases unmatched: 18. The CDR3 DNA sequence: TGTGCTCTTGGGGACCTGACCCCGTCAACTGGGGGATACGGTAACAAACTCATCTTT. Its protein product is CALGDLTPSTGGYGNKLIF.